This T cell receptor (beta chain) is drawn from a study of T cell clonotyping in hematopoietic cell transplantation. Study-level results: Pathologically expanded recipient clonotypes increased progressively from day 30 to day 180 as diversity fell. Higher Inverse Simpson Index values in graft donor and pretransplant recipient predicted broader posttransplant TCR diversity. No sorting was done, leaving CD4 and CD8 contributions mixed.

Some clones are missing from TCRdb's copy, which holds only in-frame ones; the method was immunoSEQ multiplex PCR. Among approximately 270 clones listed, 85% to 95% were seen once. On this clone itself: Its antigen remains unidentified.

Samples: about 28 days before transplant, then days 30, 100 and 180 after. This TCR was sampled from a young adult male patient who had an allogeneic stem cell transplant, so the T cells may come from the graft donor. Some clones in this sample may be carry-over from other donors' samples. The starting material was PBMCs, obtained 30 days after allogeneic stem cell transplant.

CDR3 sequence (DNA): TGTGCCAGTAGTAACCGGGACATGAAGGGCGAGCAGTACTTC. Translated, it gives CASSNRDMKGEQYF. This chain connects TRBV19 to TRBJ2-7, with D possibly matching TRBD1 (6 bases). CDR3 length: 14 amino acids. V lost 4 bases and J lost 6, with 16 bases in between. CDR1 is LNHDA and CDR2 is SQIVND in the germline V gene (reference sequence).